These 15 T cell receptor beta chains originate from one sample sequenced in a study of T-cell memory formation after mild COVID-19 (dated by TCRdb to the early 2020s). The library relied on 5' RACE. TCRdb records Illumina NovaSeq 6000 as the sequencer. The public reads were quality trimmed at Q25 with fastp and then assembled into clones with MiXCR by TCRdb, keeping productive beta chains. CDR3 protein duplicates are merged, each entry listing the most common genes and DNA. The sample yields about 430,000 distinct CDR3 sequences; roughly 18% were counted once. The ten biggest clones cover under 25% of the sample. The sequenced material came from PBMCs or a T cell subset sorted from them (not recorded which). The receptors were gathered from a man younger than 30 who had mild COVID-19 (a few samples of this study predate the infection). The sample titles of this study are shuffled in the database, so cell type and time point are left out; the donor was told from shared clones.

The genes are TRBV4-1 and TRBJ1-5; D ambiguous. Germline V gene sequence: CDR1 MGHRA, CDR2 YSYEKL. The CDR3 has 15 amino acids. V shed 1 base and J shed 6 bases, with 13 bases lying between them. This CDR3 is CASSQGPRVGQPQHF. DNA of the CDR3: TGCGCCAGCAGCCAAGGGCCCCGAGTGGGTCAGCCCCAGCATTTT.

This rearrangement joins TRBV12-3 or TRBV12-4 to TRBJ2-2, with D perhaps assigned TRBD1 or TRBD2 (5 bases each). This CDR3 is built from 14 residues. The V end was cut by 5 bases, the J end by 0 bases, with 7 bases between. DNA for the CDR3: TGTGCCAGCAGTGGGACGTCGAACACCGGGGAGCTGTTTTTT. It encodes CASSGTSNTGELFF.

The rearrangement uses TRBV5-6 and TRBJ1-2; TRBD1 matches at 10 bases. This CDR3 region has 14 residues. CDR1 SGHDT and CDR2 YYEEEE come from the germline V gene. V trimming: 5 bases; J trimming: 6 bases; junction bases outside the gene matches: 7. The CDR3 region has the DNA TGTGCCAGCAGGGACAGGGGGAAGGCTGATGGCTACACCTTC. This gives the protein CASRDRGKADGYTF.

This clonotype showed up just a few times. The J gene is TRBJ1-1, the V gene TRBV4-1; the D is unclear. The germline V and J ends were trimmed by 2 bases and 1 base, with 11 bases remaining between them. Germline V gives CDR1 MGHRA, CDR2 YSYEKL. The CDR3 is 15 amino acids. CDR3 sequence (DNA): TGCGCCAGCAGCCAACCTCTTCGGGAGAACACTGAAGCTTTCTTT. Residues: CASSQPLRENTEAFF.

This rearrangement joins TRBV6-5 to TRBJ2-3, with 8 positions matching TRBD2. The CDR3 runs 15 residues. After removal of 8 bases from V and 2 bases from J, the junction contained 9 bases not matched to a gene. From germline, CDR1 is MNHEY and CDR2 SVGAGI. DNA for the CDR3: TGTGCCAGCGCGACGTCGGGGGGGGACACAGATACGCAGTATTTT. This codes for CASATSGGDTDTQYF.

The sample holds many counts of this clonotype. The chain has TRBV24-1 and TRBJ1-1, with D hard to call. The CDR3 contains 11 residues. V lost 3 bases and J 5 bases, leaving 3 bases between the germline ends. Per germline, CDR1 KGHDR and CDR2 SFDVKD. CDR3: CATSDRTEAFF. The CDR3 nucleotides are TGTGCCACCAGTGATCGGACTGAAGCTTTCTTT.

This clonotype was detected a few times. This chain joins TRBV4-3 and TRBJ2-3, with unresolved D. CDR1 is LGHNA, CDR2 YSLEER, per germline. Trimming left V 1 base short and J 0 bases short, with 14 bases between. There are 17 residues in the CDR3. The CDR3 is CASSQASPGFSTDTQYF. The CDR3 DNA follows: TGCGCCAGCAGCCAAGCGTCCCCCGGCTTTAGCACAGATACGCAGTATTTT.

This clonotype was counted only a few times. V is TRBV11-2 and J is TRBJ2-5; maybe TRBD2 (6 bases). Trimming removed 0 bases from V and 2 bases from J, with 13 bases in between. The CDR3 runs to 16 residues. In germline, CDR1 is SGHAT, CDR2 FQNNGV. CDR3: CASSLDGLAEQETQYF. For the CDR3, the DNA is TGTGCCAGCAGCTTAGATGGGTTAGCGGAACAAGAGACCCAGTACTTC.

This clonotype has just one count. A much larger clone sits a single nucleotide away, making a read error possible. The chain employs TRBV15 and TRBJ2-1, with D possibly TRBD1 on 6 matching bases. The CDR3 runs to 13 residues. The germline V gene has CDR1 LNHNV and CDR2 YYDKDF (reference sequence). Trimming stripped 4 bases from V and 9 bases from J, with 13 bases between. The CDR3 DNA is TGTGCCACCAGCACCAGCACAGGGCTTGAGCAGTTCTTC. It yields the protein CATSTSTGLEQFF.

J is TRBJ2-3 and V is TRBV7-6; the D is unclear. Deletions cut 4 bases from V and 3 bases from J, with 20 bases between. Germline lookup yields CDR1 SGHVS and CDR2 FNYEAQ. The CDR3 totals 17 residues. This chain's CDR3 is CASSSVPPHYKTDTQYF. The CDR3 bases are TGTGCCAGCAGCTCCGTCCCACCTCACTACAAAACAGATACGCAGTATTTT. Drawing the rest from reference TRBV7-6 and TRBJ2-3, the complete variable domain is GAGVSQSPRYKVTKRGQDVALRCDPISGHVSLYWYRQALGQGPEFLTYFNYEAQQDKSGLPNDRFSAERPEGSISTLTIQRTEQRDSAMYRCASSSVPPHYKTDTQYFGPGTRLTVL.

This clonotype was observed a few times. The chain has TRBV4-3 and TRBJ2-2; no clear D. V lost 6 bases, J lost 4 bases, and 6 bases lay in between. Germline lookup yields CDR1 LGHNA and CDR2 YSLEER. The length of the CDR3 is 12 residues. DNA of the CDR3: TGCGCCAGCAGTGCGTTCACCGGGGAGCTGTTTTTT. Translating it yields CASSAFTGELFF.

This clonotype came up many times. The chain couples TRBV2 to TRBJ2-2, with a tentative D call TRBD2 (6 bases). The CDR3 is 13 amino acids. V was pared by 9 bases and J by 4 bases, with 12 bases between. Per germline, CDR1 SNHLY and CDR2 FYNNEI. CDR3 nucleotide sequence: TGTGCCAGAGCCGGGGGTGGCACCGGGGAGCTGTTTTTT. This translates into CARAGGGTGELFF. Looking up the rest from reference TRBV2 and TRBJ2-2 gives the full variable domain: EPEVTQTPSHQVTQMGQEVILRCVPISNHLYFYWYRQILGQKVEFLVSFYNNEISEKSEIFDDQFSVERPDGSNFTLKIRSTKLEDSAMYFCARAGGGTGELFFGEGSRLTVL.

This clonotype was seen only a few times. The genes are TRBV5-1 and TRBJ2-5; 7 bases line up with TRBD1. This CDR3 has 15 residues. CDR1 SGHRS and CDR2 YFSETQ come from the germline V gene. V lost 0 bases and J lost 1; bases outside the gene matches: 3. The CDR3 nucleotides are TGCGCCAGCAGCTTGGAAGGGGGCCTCCAAGAGACCCAGTACTTC. Its protein is CASSLEGGLQETQYF.

This chain links TRBV4-1 with TRBJ2-7; no definite D call. Trimming removed 1 base from V and 4 bases from J, with 14 bases in between. This CDR3 is 15 amino acids long. The germline V gene has CDR1 MGHRA and CDR2 YSYEKL. CDR3 residues: CASSQGLSVSYEQYF. In DNA form, the CDR3 reads TGCGCCAGCAGCCAAGGCTTAAGCGTCTCATACGAGCAGTACTTC.

CDR3 DNA: TGTGCCAGCAGCTTAGAAGTTTCGGGGATGGCACTGTTTTTT. This gives the protein CASSLEVSGMALFF. The V gene is TRBV5-5, the J gene TRBJ1-4; no clear D. V gave up 2 bases and J gave up 13 bases, with 18 bases separating them. The V gene's germline CDR1 is SGHKS and CDR2 YYEKEE (reference sequence). The CDR3 consists of 14 residues.